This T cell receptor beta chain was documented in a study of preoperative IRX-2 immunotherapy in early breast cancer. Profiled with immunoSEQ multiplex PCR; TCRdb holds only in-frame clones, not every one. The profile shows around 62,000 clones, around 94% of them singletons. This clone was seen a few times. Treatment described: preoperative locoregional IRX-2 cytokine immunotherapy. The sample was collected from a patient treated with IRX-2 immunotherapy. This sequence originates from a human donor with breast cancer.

This CDR3 reads CASSYGTGTNYGYTF. CDR3 nucleotide sequence: TGTGCCAGCAGTTATGGGACAGGGACCAACTATGGCTACACCTTC. The chain joins TRBV6-5 to TRBJ1-2, with TRBD1 matching over 9 bases. The germline CDR1 and CDR2 sequences are MNHEY and SVGAGI. This CDR3 region has 15 residues. With 3 bases clipped from V and 2 bases from J, the junction kept 4 bases outside the gene matches.